This T cell receptor (beta chain) was recorded in a study of T cell changes during pregnancy in multiple sclerosis. The method was immunoSEQ multiplex PCR; TCRdb's version includes in-frame clones alone and lacks a portion of them. Here the sample spans approximately 44,000 clones, roughly 87% being singletons. Sequencing was performed on CD4+ T cells from peripheral blood mononuclear cells, taken in the first trimester of pregnancy. This TCR was sampled from a female donor with multiple sclerosis, enrolled in a pregnancy study.

CDR3 sequence (DNA): TGTGCCAGCAGTGTGTCACTAGCGGGAGAGCAGTTCTTC. Amino acids: CASSVSLAGEQFF. V is TRBV2 and J is TRBJ2-1; 10 positions match TRBD2. Germline-derived CDR1 and CDR2 are SNHLY and FYNNEI. This CDR3 spans 13 amino acids. V was pared by 4 bases and J by 10 bases, with 4 bases of the junction left unmatched.